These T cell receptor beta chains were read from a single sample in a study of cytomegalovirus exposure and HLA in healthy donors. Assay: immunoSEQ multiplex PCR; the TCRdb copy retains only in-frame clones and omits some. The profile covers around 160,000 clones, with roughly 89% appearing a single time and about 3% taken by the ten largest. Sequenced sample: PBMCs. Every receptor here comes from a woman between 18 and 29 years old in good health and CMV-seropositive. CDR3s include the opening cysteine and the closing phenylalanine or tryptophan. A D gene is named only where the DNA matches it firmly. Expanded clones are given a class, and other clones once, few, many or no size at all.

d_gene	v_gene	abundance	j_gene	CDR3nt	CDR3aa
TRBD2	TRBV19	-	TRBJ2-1	TGTGCCAGTAGTATAGGAGCGGGGGGTAACAATGAGCAGTTCTTC	CASSIGAGGNNEQFF
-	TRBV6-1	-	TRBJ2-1	TGTGCCAGCATGAAATGGGGGGGCAGGGACAATGAGCAGTTCTTC	CASMKWGGRDNEQFF
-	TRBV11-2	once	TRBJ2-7	TGTGCCAGCTCTGGACAGAGTTACCCTACAGTCTACGAGCAGTACTTC	CASSGQSYPTVYEQYF
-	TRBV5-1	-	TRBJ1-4	TGCGCCAGCAGGAGACAGACTAATGAAAAACTGTTTTTT	CASRRQTNEKLFF
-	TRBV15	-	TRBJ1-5	TGTGCCACCAGCACGGTGCGGGGAGGGGTGGCTATAAGCAATCAGCCCCAGCATTTT	CATSTVRGGVAISNQPQHF
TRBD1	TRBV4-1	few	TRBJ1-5	TGCGCCAGCAGCCAAGTGGAAGGGGGCGGGAATCAGCCCCAGCATTTT	CASSQVEGGGNQPQHF
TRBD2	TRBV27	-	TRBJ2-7	TGTGCCAGCGGCGGCTACGGGACTAGCGGTGGCGAGCAGTACTTC	CASGGYGTSGGEQYF
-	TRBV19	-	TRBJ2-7	TGTGCCAGTAGCGCTACTAGCCCTGGGGACGAGCAGTACTTC	CASSATSPGDEQYF
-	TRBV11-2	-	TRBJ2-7	TGTGCCAGCAGCTTCGGTCGCGGGGTGTACGAGCAGTACTTC	CASSFGRGVYEQYF
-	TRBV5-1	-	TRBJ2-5	TGCGCCAGCAGTTACAAAGAGACCCAGTACTTC	CASSYKETQYF
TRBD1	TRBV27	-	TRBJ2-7	TGTGCCAGCAGTGCAACACCCGGGACAGAGTTGTTTTCCGACGAGCAGTACTTC	CASSATPGTELFSDEQYF
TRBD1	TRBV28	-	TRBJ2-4	TGTGCCAGCAGACCCGGGACAGGGGGCGGAAACATTCAGTACTTC	CASRPGTGGGNIQYF
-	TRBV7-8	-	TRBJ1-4	TGTGCCAGCCGTCCTTTCGGGGGAGAAAAACTGTTTTTT	CASRPFGGEKLFF
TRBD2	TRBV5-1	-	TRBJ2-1	TGCGCCAGCAGCCGCTTGATGGCGGGGGGGCCCTCCTACAATGAGCAGTTCTTC	CASSRLMAGGPSYNEQFF
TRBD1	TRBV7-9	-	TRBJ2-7	TGTGCCAGCAGTTCACGAGGACAGGGGGGAGGCTACGAGCAGTACTTC	CASSSRGQGGGYEQYF
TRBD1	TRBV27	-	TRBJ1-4	TGTGCCAGCAGCCCCGACAGGGTACATGAAAAACTGTTTTTT	CASSPDRVHEKLFF
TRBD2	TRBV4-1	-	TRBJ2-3	TGCGCCAGCAGCCAAGCGCCGACTAGCGGGGGGTCAGATACGCAGTATTTT	CASSQAPTSGGSDTQYF
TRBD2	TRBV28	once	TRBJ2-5	TGTGCCAGCAGGACTAGCGGGCAAGAGACCCAGTACTTC	CASRTSGQETQYF
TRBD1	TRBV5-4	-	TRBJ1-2	TGTGCCAGCAGCCCGGACAGGGGGCGTCTCGGCTACACCTTC	CASSPDRGRLGYTF
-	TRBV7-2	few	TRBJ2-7	TGTGCCAGCAGCTTTACATCAGTATACAGCGAGCAGTACTTC	CASSFTSVYSEQYF
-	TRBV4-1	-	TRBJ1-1	TGCGCCAGCAGCCAAGGGACATTTCGGGGGGGTAATCCGCGGAGGAACACTGAAGCTTTCTTT	CASSQGTFRGGNPRRNTEAFF
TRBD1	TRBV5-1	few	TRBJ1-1	TGCGCCAGCAGCCCCCAACCGACAGGGGGCAACACTGAAGCTTTCTTT	CASSPQPTGGNTEAFF
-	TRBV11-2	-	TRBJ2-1	TGTGCCAGCAGCTTCGGCTTCGGACGGACTGGCTACAATGAGCAGTTCTTC	CASSFGFGRTGYNEQFF
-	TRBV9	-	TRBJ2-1	TGTGCCAGCAGCGCCACCTCGGCGGGGCACATGTATGAGCAGTTCTTC	CASSATSAGHMYEQFF
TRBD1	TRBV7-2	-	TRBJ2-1	TGTGCCAGCAGCGCACAGGGGCGGGACAATGAGCAGTTCTTC	CASSAQGRDNEQFF
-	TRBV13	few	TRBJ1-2	TGTGCCAGCAGCTTAGGGGGAGGGTTATTTGGCTACACCTTC	CASSLGGGLFGYTF
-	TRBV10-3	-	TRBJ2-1	TGTGCCATCAGTGAGTCGGGGCAGCAGATTGATCAGTTCTTC	CAISESGQQIDQFF
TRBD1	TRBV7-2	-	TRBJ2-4	TGTGCCAGCAGCTCAACCCGACAGGGGACAGGAAGCCTTCAGTACTTC	CASSSTRQGTGSLQYF
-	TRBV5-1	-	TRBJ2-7	TGCGCCAGCAGCTTGTGGGGGCAGGATGGGTCCTACGAGCAGTACTTC	CASSLWGQDGSYEQYF
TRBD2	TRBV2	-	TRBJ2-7	TGTGCCAGCATGGCGGGAGCGAGCGACGAGCAGTACTTC	CASMAGASDEQYF
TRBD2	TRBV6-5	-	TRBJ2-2	TGTGCCAGCACCGGACTAGCGCGGGGGACCGGGGAGCTGTTTTTT	CASTGLARGTGELFF
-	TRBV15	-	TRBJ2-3	TGTGCCACCAGCAGAGTAATAGCGGCAGATACGCAGTATTTT	CATSRVIAADTQYF
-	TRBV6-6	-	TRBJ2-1	TGTGCCAGCAGTACGCCGGACACCCCACTTTACAATGAGCAGTTCTTC	CASSTPDTPLYNEQFF
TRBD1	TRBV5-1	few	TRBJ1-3	TGCGCCAGCAGCCCTCCGGGACAGGGAAACACCATATATTTT	CASSPPGQGNTIYF
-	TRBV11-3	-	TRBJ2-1	TGTGCCAGCAGCCCTGACCGGGGGTCCTACAATGAGCAGTTCTTC	CASSPDRGSYNEQFF
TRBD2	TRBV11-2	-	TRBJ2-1	TGTGCCAGCAGCTCCTCCGGGACTAGCGGCAACAATGAGCAGTTCTTC	CASSSSGTSGNNEQFF
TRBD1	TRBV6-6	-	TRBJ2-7	TGTGCCAGCAGTTACAACGGACAGGGACCTAGCGAGCAGTACTTC	CASSYNGQGPSEQYF
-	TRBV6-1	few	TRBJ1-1	TGTGCCAGCAGTGAACAACTTGGGAGGAACACTGAAGCTTTCTTT	CASSEQLGRNTEAFF
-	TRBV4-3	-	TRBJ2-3	TGCGCCAGCAGCCAAGTCGGGGATACGCAGTATTTT	CASSQVGDTQYF
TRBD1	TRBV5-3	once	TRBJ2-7	TGTGCCAGAAGCTTGAGGCGGGACAGGGCCCTCGACGAGCAGTACTTC	CARSLRRDRALDEQYF
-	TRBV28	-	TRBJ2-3	TGTGCCAGCACCTTGGGGCCGGCCACCGTCCCGATGTATTTT	CASTLGPATVPMYF
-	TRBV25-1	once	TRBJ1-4	TGTGCCAGCAGTGAATTGGAGACAGGAGACCTTAATGAAAAACTGTTTTTT	CASSELETGDLNEKLFF
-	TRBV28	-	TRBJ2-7	TGTGCCAGCAGTTCCCCCAGGGGTTACGAGCAGTACTTC	CASSSPRGYEQYF
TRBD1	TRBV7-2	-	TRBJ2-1	TGTGCCAGCAGCTTAGGGGGGACAGGGGTCTACAATGAGCAGTTCTTC	CASSLGGTGVYNEQFF
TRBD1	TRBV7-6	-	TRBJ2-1	TGTGCCAGCAGCCCGGGACAGATTTACAATGAGCAGTTCTTC	CASSPGQIYNEQFF
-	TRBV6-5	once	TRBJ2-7	TGTGCCAGCACAGAGGACAGCCTCTACTCCTACGAGCAGTACTTC	CASTEDSLYSYEQYF
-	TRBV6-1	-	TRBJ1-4	TGTGCCAGCACCACGGGGGGAAAACTGTTTTTT	CASTTGGKLFF
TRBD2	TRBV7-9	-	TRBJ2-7	TGTGCCAGCAGCATGGGGACTAGCGGGAATGGCTACGAGCAGTACTTC	CASSMGTSGNGYEQYF
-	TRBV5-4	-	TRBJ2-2	TGTGCCAGCAGCTTCGGACTTCACACAAACACCGGGGAGCTGTTTTTT	CASSFGLHTNTGELFF
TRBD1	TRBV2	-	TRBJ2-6	TGTGCCAGCAGGTCGGGACAGGGGGCAACTGGGGCCAACGTCCTGACTTTC	CASRSGQGATGANVLTF
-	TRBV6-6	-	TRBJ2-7	TGTGCCAGCAGTTACCCCGACAGCTACGAGCAGTACTTC	CASSYPDSYEQYF
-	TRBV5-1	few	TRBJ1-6	TGCGCCAGCAGCTTGCTCAATTCACCCCTCCACTTT	CASSLLNSPLHF
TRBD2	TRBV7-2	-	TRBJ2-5	TGTGCCAGCAGCTTAGCCTCTACGTTACGGGGGGACCAAGAGACCCAGTACTTC	CASSLASTLRGDQETQYF
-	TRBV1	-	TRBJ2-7	TGCACCAGCGGGGGACAGGCGCTCTCCTACGAGCAGTACTTC	CTSGGQALSYEQYF
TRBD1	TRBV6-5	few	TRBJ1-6	TGTGCCAGCAGTGGTACAGGGGATAATTCACCCCTCCACTTT	CASSGTGDNSPLHF
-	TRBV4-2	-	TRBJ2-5	TGTGCCAGCAGCCAAGATGGGCAGGGGCGCGGTGCGGAGACCCAGTACTTC	CASSQDGQGRGAETQYF
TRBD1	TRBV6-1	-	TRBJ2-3	TGTGCCAGCAGTAGGACAGGGAGCACAGATACGCAGTATTTT	CASSRTGSTDTQYF
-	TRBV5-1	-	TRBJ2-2	TGCGCCAGCAGCTTGGATGGTAGGAACACCGGGGAGCTGTTTTTT	CASSLDGRNTGELFF
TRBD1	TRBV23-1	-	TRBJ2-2	TGCGCCAGCAAGGACAGGACAGCCGGGGAGCTGTTTTTT	CASKDRTAGELFF
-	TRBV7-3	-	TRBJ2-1	TGTGCCAGCAGCTCTGGGACGTCACAGGGGCAGTTCTTC	CASSSGTSQGQFF